The 28 T cell receptor beta chains below all came from one sample that was sequenced in a study of blood T cell repertoires in COVID-19 (dated by TCRdb to the early 2020s). The library was obtained by the immunoSEQ multiplex PCR assay. TCRdb re-hosts the immuneACCESS table, in-frame sequences only. Its copies lack some clones; in the studies checked, an unresolved V gene accounts for under half of them, and the cause for the rest is not known. Here the sample has under 200,000 clones; approximately 82% occur a single time. Approximately 19% of the sample rests with the top ten. The material sequenced was peripheral blood. The receptors were gathered from a woman in her 70s who had recovered from COVID-19.

V and J are TRBV27 and TRBJ2-1, with TRBD2 as a possible D gene (5 bases). This CDR3 has 14 amino acids. Germline V gene data show CDR1 as MNHEY and CDR2 as SMNVEV (reference sequence). V was clipped by 5 bases and J by 9 bases, with 17 bases between them. CDR3 region: CASSPSGGWGEQFF. The CDR3 DNA sequence: TGTGCCAGCAGTCCCAGCGGCGGGTGGGGTGAGCAGTTCTTC.

The rearrangement uses TRBV19 and TRBJ2-3; D is ambiguous. The germline V and J ends were trimmed by 5 bases and 1 base, with 10 bases remaining between them. This CDR3 comprises 14 residues. Germline CDR1 LNHDA, CDR2 SQIVND (reference sequence). The CDR3 DNA is TGTGCCAGTAGTTCGTCCAGCGGCACAGATACGCAGTATTTT. Its translation is CASSSSSGTDTQYF.

This clone has only one observation. The chain couples TRBV7-8 to TRBJ1-5; 10 bases are a match to TRBD1. The CDR3 extends over 14 amino acids. V trimming: 6 bases; J trimming: 7 bases; junction bases outside the gene matches: 6. The V gene's germline CDR1 is SGHVS and CDR2 FQNEAQ. The CDR3 DNA is TGTGCCAGCAGGACAGGGGGCGGTGGGCAGCCCCAGCATTTT. This sequence encodes CASRTGGGGQPQHF.

The chain joins TRBV30 to TRBJ2-5; possible D gene TRBD2, 5 bases. Germline CDR1 reads GTSNPN; CDR2 reads SVGIG (reference sequence). Trimming took 8 bases from V and 5 from J, leaving 18 bases between them. The CDR3 loop spans 13 amino acids. CDR3 DNA sequence: TGTGCCCGGACGGAGGTCTGGGGTGAGACCCAGTACTTC. Residues: CARTEVWGETQYF.

This clone was recorded once. The chain is built from TRBV6-4 and TRBJ1-6; the match to TRBD1 covers 11 bases. CDR3 length: 17 amino acids. V trimming: 6 bases; J trimming: 7 bases; junction bases outside the gene matches: 11. Per the germline V gene, CDR1 is MRHNA and CDR2 is SNTAGT. This CDR3 reads CASRENGQGARNSPLHF. CDR3 nucleotides: TGTGCCAGCAGGGAAAACGGACAGGGGGCGAGGAATTCACCCCTCCACTTT.

The V call is TRBV6-2 or TRBV6-3, the J call TRBJ1-2; 7 bases fit TRBD1. Germline CDR1 reads MNHEY; CDR2 reads SVGEGT. Trimming removed 6 bases from V and 4 bases from J; junction bases left unmatched: 11. The CDR3 is 15 residues long. The CDR3 protein is CASSPPGGGGYGYTF. CDR3 nucleotide sequence: TGTGCCAGCAGCCCACCGGGAGGGGGCGGCTATGGCTACACCTTC.

V and J are TRBV30 and TRBJ1-4, with a weak D call TRBD1 (5 bases). The CDR3 covers 15 residues. From germline, CDR1 is GTSNPN and CDR2 SVGIG (reference sequence). Between the trimmed V and J ends, which lost 0 bases and 5 bases, there was a span of 13 bases. CDR3 coding DNA: TGTGCCTGGAGTGTACCAGGACGGGGGAATGAAAAACTGTTTTTT. It translates to CAWSVPGRGNEKLFF.

This clone was detected only a few times. The chain employs TRBV10-3 and TRBJ1-1, with 7 bases matching TRBD1. Germline trimming cut 6 bases from V and 0 bases from J; bases unmatched to any gene: 4. Germline CDR1 reads ENHRY; CDR2 reads SYGVKD. The CDR3 runs 14 residues. The chain's CDR3 is CAIRQQGLNTEAFF. In DNA, the CDR3 is TGTGCCATCAGGCAACAGGGGTTGAACACTGAAGCTTTCTTT.

The rearrangement uses TRBV27 and TRBJ2-6; no clear D. The CDR3 has 17 amino acids. V dropped 6 bases and J dropped 0 bases, with 15 bases sitting between them. Germline CDR1 is MNHEY and CDR2 is SMNVEV (reference sequence). DNA of the CDR3: TGTGCCAGCAGATTCTTAGTGGTCGGCTCTGGGGCCAACGTCCTGACTTTC. This gives the protein CASRFLVVGSGANVLTF.

The chain uses TRBV25-1 and TRBJ1-1; D possibly corresponds to TRBD1 (6 bases). The length of the CDR3 is 15 residues. Trimming removed 0 bases from V and 6 bases from J, with 14 bases in between. The germline V gene encodes CDR1 MGHDK and CDR2 SYGVNS. The CDR3 loop reads CASSEYYGGLSEAFF. CDR3 bases: TGTGCCAGCAGTGAATATTACGGGGGGCTATCTGAAGCTTTCTTT.

The chain recombines TRBV10-3 with TRBJ2-1; 7 bases line up with TRBD2. This CDR3 is 16 amino acids long. Germline lookup yields CDR1 ENHRY and CDR2 SYGVKD. Losses at the gene ends were 6 bases for V and 0 bases for J; bases not matched to a gene: 8. CDR3 nucleotide sequence: TGTGCCATCAGAGCCCTCCTAGCGGCCTCCTACAATGAGCAGTTCTTC. It is translated as CAIRALLAASYNEQFF.

V and J are TRBV5-1 and TRBJ1-1, with D unresolved. V gave up 5 bases and J gave up 4 bases, with 12 bases separating them. Germline-derived CDR1 and CDR2 are SGHRS and YFSETQ. This CDR3 has 13 amino acids. The CDR3 spells CASSSPVGTEAFF. The CDR3 bases are TGCGCCAGCAGTAGCCCGGTGGGCACTGAAGCTTTCTTT.

This chain joins TRBV7-3 and TRBJ1-1; tentatively, D is TRBD1 (5 bases). Between the trimmed V and J ends, which lost 0 bases and 12 bases, there was a span of 20 bases. Germline lookup yields CDR1 SGHTA and CDR2 FQGTGA. This CDR3 is built from 15 residues. In DNA, the CDR3 is TGTGCCAGCAGCTTAACCGGGGGTAGGGGTCGAGCGACTTTCTTT. Its translation is CASSLTGGRGRATFF.

The chain recombines TRBV14 with TRBJ1-2, with D possibly TRBD1 on 5 matching bases. The germline V gene has CDR1 SGHDN and CDR2 FVKESK. The CDR3 loop spans 13 amino acids. Deletions cut 4 bases from V and 10 bases from J, with 16 bases between. The CDR3 DNA is TGTGCCAGCAGCCTAACCTACAGGTTTTCCTACACCTTC. It encodes CASSLTYRFSYTF.

The rearrangement joins TRBV19 to TRBJ1-2, with 7 bases identical to TRBD1. The junction had 8 bases not matched to a gene; V was cut back by 6 bases and J by 4 bases. Per germline, CDR1 LNHDA and CDR2 SQIVND (reference sequence). The CDR3 consists of 14 residues. CDR3 in amino acids: CASSRGQVGYGYTF. CDR3 coding DNA: TGTGCCAGTAGCCGAGGACAGGTGGGCTATGGCTACACCTTC.

The chain combines TRBV7-6 with TRBJ2-7; TRBD2 matches 11 bases. CDR1 and CDR2 (germline): SGHVS, FNYEAQ. J gave up 2 bases and V 5 bases, and 8 bases lay outside the gene matches. This CDR3 spans 16 amino acids. CDR3 residues: CASSRGLAGPTYEQYF. Written as DNA, the CDR3 is TGTGCCAGCAGCCGCGGACTAGCGGGCCCCACCTACGAGCAGTACTTC.

CDR3 DNA sequence: TGTGCCAGCAGCTTAGCGGGCCGCTCCTACGAGCAGTACTTC. Protein product: CASSLAGRSYEQYF. The chain is built from TRBV7-9 and TRBJ2-7; D is undetermined. Germline CDR1 SEHNR, CDR2 FQNEAQ (reference sequence). The CDR3 has 14 residues. The ends were cut back, 0 bases at V and 0 bases at J, with 6 bases in the middle.

This chain connects TRBV11-2 to TRBJ2-5; 12 bases map to TRBD2. Germline V lookup: CDR1 SGHAT, CDR2 FQNNGV. The CDR3 has 16 amino acids. J was trimmed by 1 base and V by 1 base; bases with no gene match: 1. In DNA form, the CDR3 reads TGTGCCAGCAGCTTAGGGACTAGCGGGGCCCAAGAGACCCAGTACTTC. Translated: CASSLGTSGAQETQYF.

The V gene is TRBV4-3, the J gene TRBJ2-1; TRBD2 is a possible D gene (6 bases). The CDR3 sequence is 14 residues long. The V end was cut by 0 bases, the J end by 8 bases, with 11 bases between. Germline CDR1 is LGHNA and CDR2 is YSLEER. Written as DNA, the CDR3 is TGCGCCAGCAGCCAAGAGGGGAGGCGGGATGAGCAGTTCTTC. Its protein product is CASSQEGRRDEQFF.

Concerning this clone: One end of the junction is discordant with germline, which a read error may explain. The CDR3: CASSPLGREVPHF. The CDR3, as DNA: TGTGCCAGCAGTCCCCTGGGGCGGGAGGTCCCACACTTC. The gene calls are TRBV28 and TRBJ2-7; 8 nucleotides match TRBD2. The CDR3 has 13 amino acids. The germline gives CDR1 MDHEN, CDR2 SYDVKM.

This clone was recorded a few times. J is TRBJ2-2 and V is TRBV3-1 (or the pseudogene TRBV3-2); 7 bases agree with TRBD2. With V trimmed by 3 bases and J by 8 bases, 6 bases remained unmatched. The CDR3 has 14 residues. Germline assignment: CDR1 LGHDT and CDR2 YNNKEL (reference sequence). CDR3 in DNA: TGTGCCAGCAGCCATGGACTGCGGGGGGGGGAGCTGTTTTTT. Residues: CASSHGLRGGELFF.

The CDR3 protein is CAISESHRGGNTGELFF. The CDR3 coding sequence is TGTGCCATCAGTGAGTCCCACAGGGGCGGGAACACCGGGGAGCTGTTTTTT. This chain uses TRBV10-3 with TRBJ2-2; TRBD1 aligns across 7 bases. From germline, CDR1 is ENHRY and CDR2 SYGVKD. The CDR3 contains 17 residues. The V and J ends lost 0 bases and 1 base, in that order; junction bases with no gene match: 5.

V gene TRBV6-6 combines with J gene TRBJ2-2; 12 bases fit TRBD2. CDR1 is MNHNY and CDR2 is SVGAGI in the germline V gene (reference sequence). The CDR3 sequence is 14 residues long. The V and J ends lost 6 bases and 17 bases, in that order; junction bases with no gene match: 13. Written as DNA, the CDR3 is TGTGCCAGCAGCCCAAGGCCCCGGACTAGCGGGGAATTTTTT. Protein: CASSPRPRTSGEFF.

This chain connects TRBV12-5 to TRBJ1-1, with TRBD1 matching 9 bases. Germline V lookup: CDR1 LGHNT, CDR2 FRNRAP. V dropped 6 bases and J dropped 7; count of bases not matched to a gene: 15. The CDR3 loop spans 16 amino acids. The CDR3 DNA is TGTGCTAGTGGCCCACCGGGACAGGGCCTACCGATTGAAGCTTTCTTT. Encoded protein: CASGPPGQGLPIEAFF.

V gene TRBV9 combines with J gene TRBJ1-2, with D hard to call. The CDR3 is made up of 17 amino acids. The V end was cut by 2 bases, the J end by 0 bases, with 17 bases between. CDR1 and CDR2 (germline): SGDLS, YYNGEE. DNA for the CDR3: TGTGCCAGCAGCGTCCGGGGAGGACCGAAAACTAACTATGGCTACACCTTC. It codes for CASSVRGGPKTNYGYTF.

The genes are TRBV25-1 and TRBJ2-1; TRBD2 aligns across 8 bases. This CDR3 region has 15 residues. Losses at the gene ends were 6 bases for V and 13 bases for J; bases not matched to a gene: 17. Germline CDR1 and CDR2: MGHDK and SYGVNS. In nucleotides, the CDR3 is TGTGCCAGCAGCCCCGAGGGTAGCGGGAACTACCCTCAGTTCTTC. Translation gives CASSPEGSGNYPQFF.

The chain carries TRBV20-1 and TRBJ1-2; unclear D gene. Germline V gene sequence: CDR1 DFQATT, CDR2 SNEGSKA (reference sequence). Trimming removed 3 bases at V and 3 bases at J, with 14 bases between. The CDR3 is 14 residues long. Here the CDR3 reads CSASRAPRDYGYTF. CDR3 DNA: TGCAGTGCTAGTCGGGCCCCGAGGGACTATGGCTACACCTTC.

The J gene is TRBJ2-5, the V gene TRBV9; TRBD2 might be the D (6 bases). This CDR3 spans 16 amino acids. Germline V lookup: CDR1 SGDLS, CDR2 YYNGEE. V lost 3 bases, J lost 0 bases, and 15 bases lay in between. The CDR3 spells CASSAGAGTHQETQYF. DNA for the CDR3: TGTGCCAGCAGCGCCGGGGCCGGGACTCACCAAGAGACCCAGTACTTC.